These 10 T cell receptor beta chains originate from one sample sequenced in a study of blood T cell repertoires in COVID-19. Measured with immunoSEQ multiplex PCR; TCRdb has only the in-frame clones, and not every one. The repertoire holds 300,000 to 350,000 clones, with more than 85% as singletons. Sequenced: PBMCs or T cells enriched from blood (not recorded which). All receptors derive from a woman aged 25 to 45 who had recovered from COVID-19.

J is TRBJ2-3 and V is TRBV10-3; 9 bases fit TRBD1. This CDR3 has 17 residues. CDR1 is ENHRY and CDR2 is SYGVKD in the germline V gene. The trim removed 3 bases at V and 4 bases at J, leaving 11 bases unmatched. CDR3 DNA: TGTGCCATCAGTGACTCGGAGACAGGGGGTTTCTCAGATACGCAGTATTTT. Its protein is CAISDSETGGFSDTQYF.

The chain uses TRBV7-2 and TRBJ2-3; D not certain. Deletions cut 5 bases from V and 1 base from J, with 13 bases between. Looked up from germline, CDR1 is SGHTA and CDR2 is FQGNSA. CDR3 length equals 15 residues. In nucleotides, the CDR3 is TGTGCCAGCAGCCCCGACTCGCTCGGCACAGATACGCAGTATTTT. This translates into CASSPDSLGTDTQYF.

For the CDR3, the DNA is TGTGCCAGCAGAGCCATACGACAGGGCATCGACTATGGCTACACCTTC. Translated, it gives CASRAIRQGIDYGYTF. The chain links TRBV2 to TRBJ1-2; 7 bases are shared with TRBD1. In germline, CDR1 is SNHLY, CDR2 FYNNEI. The J segment lost 3 bases and the V segment lost 6 bases, leaving 13 bases of the junction unmatched. The CDR3 spans 16 residues.

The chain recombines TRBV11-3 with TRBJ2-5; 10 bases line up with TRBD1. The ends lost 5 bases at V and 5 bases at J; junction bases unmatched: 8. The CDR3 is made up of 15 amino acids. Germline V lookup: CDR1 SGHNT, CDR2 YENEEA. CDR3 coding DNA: TGTGCCAGCAGCGCGGGGACAGGGGCCGGGGAGACCCAGTACTTC. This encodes CASSAGTGAGETQYF.

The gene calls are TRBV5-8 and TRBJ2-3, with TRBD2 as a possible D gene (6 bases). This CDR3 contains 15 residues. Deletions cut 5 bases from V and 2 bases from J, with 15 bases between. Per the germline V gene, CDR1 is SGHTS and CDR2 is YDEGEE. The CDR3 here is CASSRVQDYTDTQYF. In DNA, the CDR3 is TGTGCCAGCAGTCGGGTACAGGACTACACAGATACGCAGTATTTT.

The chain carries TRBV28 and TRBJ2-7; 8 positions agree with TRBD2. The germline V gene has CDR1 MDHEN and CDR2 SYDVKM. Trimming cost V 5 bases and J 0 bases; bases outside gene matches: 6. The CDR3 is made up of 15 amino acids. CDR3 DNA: TGTGCCAGCAGTGGATCGACTAGCGCCTCCTACGAGCAGTACTTC. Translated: CASSGSTSASYEQYF.

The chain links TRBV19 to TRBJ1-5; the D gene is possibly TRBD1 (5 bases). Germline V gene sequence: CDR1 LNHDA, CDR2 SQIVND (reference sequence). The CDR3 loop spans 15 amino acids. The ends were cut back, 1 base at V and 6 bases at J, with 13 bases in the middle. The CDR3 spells CASSIVGREGQPQHF. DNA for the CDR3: TGTGCCAGTAGTATAGTGGGGCGGGAGGGTCAGCCCCAGCATTTT.

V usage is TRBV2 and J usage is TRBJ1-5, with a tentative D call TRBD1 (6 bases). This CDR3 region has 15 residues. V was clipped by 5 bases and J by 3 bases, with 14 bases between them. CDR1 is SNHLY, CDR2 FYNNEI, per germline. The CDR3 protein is CASSQGGGTNQPQHF. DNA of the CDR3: TGTGCCAGCAGTCAGGGAGGGGGAACCAATCAGCCCCAGCATTTT. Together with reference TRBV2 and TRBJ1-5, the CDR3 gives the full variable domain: EPEVTQTPSHQVTQMGQEVILRCVPISNHLYFYWYRQILGQKVEFLVSFYNNEISEKSEIFDDQFSVERPDGSNFTLKIRSTKLEDSAMYFCASSQGGGTNQPQHFGDGTRLSIL.

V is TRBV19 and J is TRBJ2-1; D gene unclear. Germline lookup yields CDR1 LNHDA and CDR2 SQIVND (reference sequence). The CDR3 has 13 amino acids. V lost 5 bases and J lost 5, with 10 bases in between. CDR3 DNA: TGTGCCAGTAGTCCCGACACCCACAATGAGCAGTTCTTC. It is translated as CASSPDTHNEQFF.

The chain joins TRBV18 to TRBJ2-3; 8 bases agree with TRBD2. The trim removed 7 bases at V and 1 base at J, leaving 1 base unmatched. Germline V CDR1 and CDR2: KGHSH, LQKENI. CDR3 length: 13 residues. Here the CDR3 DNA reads TGTGCCAGCTTTAGCGGGGGCACAGATACGCAGTATTTT. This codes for CASFSGGTDTQYF.